This T cell receptor beta chain was found in a study of shared clonotypes between healthy human individuals. Study-level points and caveats: Generation of non-shared clonotypes was less probable than generation of clonotypes shared by all four donors.

A word on this clone: Its antigen is currently unknown.

The assay used deep level. Source study methods: Filtering differed, since immunoSEQ gave only junction sequences and no quality scores. Here immunoSEQ multiplex PCR was the method, and the copy in TCRdb shows in-frame clones only, minus some. For V, J and clone size, that table is used; D and trimming come from the DNA. The top ten hold approximately 0.13% of the sample, which has millions of clones, 95% seen once. The receptor's source is a man in his late teens or twenties in good health. Sequenced material: naive CD4+ T cells sorted from blood. Subset noted: CD45RA+ positively selected.

The CDR3 coding sequence is TGCGCCAGCAGCCCTTACTCCGCCGGGACACTTGGCTACACCTTC. Amino acid sequence: CASSPYSAGTLGYTF. The chain couples TRBV4-1 to TRBJ1-2, with D possibly TRBD1 on 6 matching bases. From germline, CDR1 is MGHRA and CDR2 YSYEKL. Trimming cost V 4 bases and J 7 bases, with 19 bases left between them. The CDR3 covers 15 residues.